This T cell receptor (beta chain) emerged from a study of T cells in Graves' hyperthyroidism and ophthalmopathy. About this clonotype: Antigen specificity is unknown.

Points from the study as a whole: A model of 13 V-J features distinguished ophthalmopathy from stable hyperthyroidism.

Amplification targeted TCR beta CDR3 regions from RNA transcripts. When the TCR CDR3 underwent first-round RT-PCR, the HTBI primer set was used. MiXCR, applied by TCRdb to the multiplex PCR reads, yields one record per CDR3 protein. Altogether approximately 690,000 distinct CDR3 sequences are present, 20% being singletons, with the ten largest covering more than 30%. The TCR sequence derives from a man under 40 with Graves' ophthalmopathy. Sample: blood.

For the CDR3, the DNA is TGTGCCAGCCAGGGTACTGGCGGGGAGCTGTTTTTT. Encoded protein: CASQGTGGELFF. The rearrangement uses TRBV9 and TRBJ2-2; weak D call: TRBD1 (5 bases). This CDR3 spans 12 amino acids. Trimming pared 7 bases from V and 7 bases from J, leaving 11 bases between. Germline V gene data show CDR1 as SGDLS and CDR2 as YYNGEE.